This T cell receptor (beta chain) was captured by sequencing in a study of response to subunit inactivated influenza vaccine. General observations from the study: The authors proposed limited new T cell recruitment per seasonal influenza vaccination.

As concerns this clonotype: Its specificity is not known.

A single record per CDR3 protein comes from TCRdb applying MiXCR to the RT-PCR reads. The table includes 450,000 to 600,000 distinct CDR3 sequences, approximately 6.9% detected once. CDR3 length: 14 residues. V dropped 4 bases and J dropped 6; count of bases not matched to a gene: 2. The clonotype originates from a man between 50 and 75 years old who received an inactivated influenza vaccine. Material: PBMCs from blood, obtained about 24 months after vaccination. The rearrangement joins TRBV12-3 or TRBV12-4 to TRBJ2-7; 14 bases map to TRBD2. CDR3 sequence reads: CASSSGLAGAEQYF. CDR3 in DNA: TGTGCCAGCAGTTCGGGACTAGCGGGGGCCGAGCAGTACTTC.